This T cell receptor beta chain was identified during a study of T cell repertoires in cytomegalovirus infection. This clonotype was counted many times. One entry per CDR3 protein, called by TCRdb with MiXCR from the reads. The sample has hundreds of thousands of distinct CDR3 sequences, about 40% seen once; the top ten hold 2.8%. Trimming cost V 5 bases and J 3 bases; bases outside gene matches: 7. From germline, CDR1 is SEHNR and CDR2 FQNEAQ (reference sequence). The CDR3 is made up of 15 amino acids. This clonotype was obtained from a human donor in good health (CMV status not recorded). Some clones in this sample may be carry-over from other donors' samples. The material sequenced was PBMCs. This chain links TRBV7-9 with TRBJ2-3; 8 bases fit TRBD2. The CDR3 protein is CASSPSGSATDTQYF. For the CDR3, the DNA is TGTGCCAGCAGCCCCAGCGGGAGCGCGACAGATACGCAGTATTTT.